Following are 15 T cell receptor beta chains from one sample sequenced in a study of response to subunit inactivated influenza vaccine. A single record per CDR3 protein comes from TCRdb applying MiXCR to the RT-PCR reads. The sample lists hundreds of thousands of distinct CDR3 sequences, roughly 9.7% seen once, with approximately 12% in the top ten. The sequencing used PBMCs from blood, collected 40 to 50 days after vaccination. The receptors here all came from a man aged 45-65 years who received an inactivated influenza vaccine.

This clonotype was counted ten times or more. The chain employs TRBV5-6 and TRBJ2-2; possible D gene TRBD1, 6 bases. The length of the CDR3 is 16 residues. With 4 bases removed from V and 3 bases from J, the gap between germline ends came to 16 bases. The germline gives CDR1 SGHDT, CDR2 YYEEEE. This chain's CDR3 is CASSRDRTGYTGELFF. The CDR3 bases are TGTGCCAGCAGCCGCGACAGGACTGGGTACACCGGGGAGCTGTTTTTT.

This clonotype turned up a few times. The V and J genes are TRBV6-1 and TRBJ2-7; D is possibly TRBD2 (6 bases). The CDR3 has 15 residues. Trimming left V 6 bases short and J 0 bases short, with 15 bases between. The germline V gene encodes CDR1 MNHNS and CDR2 SASEGT. CDR3 sequence: CASRPRRDSSYEQYF. CDR3 in DNA: TGTGCCAGCAGGCCGAGGCGGGACTCCTCCTACGAGCAGTACTTC.

This chain uses TRBV5-5 with TRBJ2-5; D gene ambiguous. The CDR3 contains 13 residues. V lost 0 bases, J lost 7 bases, and 10 bases lay in between. The V gene's germline CDR1 is SGHKS and CDR2 YYEKEE (reference sequence). CDR3 in DNA: TGTGCCAGCAGCTTGGACAGTACTTGGACCCAGTACTTC. Translation: CASSLDSTWTQYF.

The chain recombines TRBV5-1 with TRBJ2-3; possibly TRBD1 for D (6 bases). The CDR3 is 13 residues long. Germline V gene lookup returns CDR1 SGHRS and CDR2 YFSETQ. V was shortened by 6 bases and J by 5 bases, with 13 bases between the two germline ends. The CDR3 coding sequence is TGCGCCAGCACCAGGGGATTGTTAGATACGCAGTATTTT. It translates to CASTRGLLDTQYF.

This clonotype occurred a few times. The chain links TRBV20-1 to TRBJ1-2; D ambiguous. The CDR3 runs 15 residues. Germline CDR1 and CDR2: DFQATT and SNEGSKA (reference sequence). Trimming removed 0 bases at V and 3 bases at J, with 14 bases between. CDR3 in DNA: TGCAGTGCTAGAGATAAGAGGCGACGGGACTATGGCTACACCTTC. Translation: CSARDKRRRDYGYTF.

The J gene is TRBJ2-3, the V gene TRBV6-6; D possibly corresponds to TRBD2 (5 bases). The germline gives CDR1 MNHNY, CDR2 SVGAGI (reference sequence). The CDR3 spans 12 residues. V lost 4 bases and J 5 bases, leaving 7 bases between the germline ends. CDR3 sequence reads: CASSWTGDTQYF. The DNA of the CDR3 is TGTGCCAGCAGTTGGACTGGAGATACGCAGTATTTT.

This clonotype was seen a handful of times. The chain is built from TRBV12-3 or TRBV12-4 and TRBJ2-2; 10 bases line up with TRBD2. Losses at the gene ends were 3 bases for V and 6 bases for J; bases not matched to a gene: 4. The CDR3 runs to 15 residues. The CDR3 nucleotides read TGTGCCAGCAGTTTCCTAGCGGGAGATGCCGGGGAGCTGTTTTTT. Translated: CASSFLAGDAGELFF.

This clonotype has ten or more counts. The rearrangement joins TRBV6-2 or TRBV6-3 to TRBJ2-7; 8 bases align to TRBD1. The V gene's germline CDR1 is MNHEY and CDR2 SVGEGT. This CDR3 region has 12 residues. V was pared by 10 bases and J by 2 bases, with 4 bases of the junction left unmatched. CDR3 sequence reads: CATGQGPYEQYF. In nucleotides, the CDR3 is TGTGCCACCGGACAGGGCCCCTACGAGCAGTACTTC.

The table lists this clonotype with a few counts. The chain recombines TRBV6-1 with TRBJ1-1; D is undetermined. Germline V gene sequence: CDR1 MNHNS, CDR2 SASEGT. V was shortened by 6 bases and J by 6 bases, with 14 bases between the two germline ends. The CDR3 extends over 13 amino acids. This chain's CDR3 is CASSDAVEAEAFF. The CDR3, as DNA: TGTGCCAGCAGCGACGCGGTGGAGGCTGAAGCTTTCTTT.

Many counts were recorded for this clonotype. This chain links TRBV20-1 with TRBJ2-7, with a weak D call TRBD1 (6 bases). CDR3 length equals 15 residues. V was cut by 3 bases and J by 5 bases, with 20 bases left in between. Germline V gene sequence: CDR1 DFQATT, CDR2 SNEGSKA (reference sequence). CDR3 bases: TGCAGTGCTAGGAATCCTTATACAGGGCGGAACGAGCAGTACTTC. The encoded protein is CSARNPYTGRNEQYF.

This clonotype occurred a few times. The V call is TRBV6-5, the J call TRBJ2-2; TRBD2 is a possible D gene (6 bases). CDR1 and CDR2 (germline): MNHEY, SVGAGI. V lost 2 bases to trimming and J lost 0 bases, with 10 bases between them. The CDR3 spans 16 residues. CDR3 in amino acids: CASSYRRVANTGELFF. The CDR3 DNA is TGTGCCAGCAGTTACCGGAGGGTCGCGAACACCGGGGAGCTGTTTTTT.

This clonotype was observed at least ten times. The gene calls are TRBV7-9 and TRBJ1-4; D gene uncertain. Germline V lookup: CDR1 SEHNR, CDR2 FQNEAQ (reference sequence). CDR3 length: 16 amino acids. The ends were cut back, 4 bases at V and 3 bases at J, with 15 bases in the middle. This CDR3 reads CASSSRGLEANEKLFF. In DNA, the CDR3 is TGTGCCAGCAGCTCCCGAGGGCTGGAGGCTAATGAAAAACTGTTTTTT.

The chain has TRBV7-2 and TRBJ2-5; 8 bases are a match to TRBD1. V lost 5 bases and J lost 4; bases outside the gene matches: 6. Looked up from germline, CDR1 is SGHTA and CDR2 is FQGNSA. This CDR3 contains 14 residues. CDR3: CASSPPTGGETQYF. The CDR3 region has the DNA TGTGCCAGCAGCCCACCAACAGGGGGAGAGACCCAGTACTTC.

This clonotype has a count of ten or more. The chain recombines TRBV20-1 with TRBJ2-7; the match to TRBD2 covers 11 bases. Germline V CDR1 and CDR2: DFQATT, SNEGSKA (reference sequence). This CDR3 spans 15 amino acids. V trimming: 6 bases; J trimming: 4 bases; junction bases outside the gene matches: 11. DNA of the CDR3: TGCAGTGCCGCTCCCACTAGCGGGAGTTTTTACGAGCAGTACTTC. It yields the protein CSAAPTSGSFYEQYF.

The chain joins TRBV10-3 to TRBJ2-1; 10 positions agree with TRBD2. This CDR3 has 10 amino acids. Germline V lookup: CDR1 ENHRY, CDR2 SYGVKD. Unmatched junction bases numbered 5, after V lost 10 bases and J lost 14 bases. This chain's CDR3 is CATTGTSEFF. The CDR3 nucleotides read TGTGCCACCACCGGGACTAGCGAGTTCTTC.